This T cell receptor (beta chain) was captured in a study of blood T cells in healthy people across ages. PCR was performed a second time for roughly 7 to 12 cycles using a sample-barcoded 5' primer and a J-beta primer mix. In TCRdb, the 5' RACE reads were re-called with MiXCR into one record per CDR3 protein. The data hold over a million distinct CDR3 sequences, with around 45% observed a single time. CDR3 length: 15 residues. V was trimmed by 3 bases and J by 2 bases, leaving 13 bases between them. In germline, CDR1 is SGDLS, CDR2 YYNGEE. As regards this clonotype: What it binds is not known.

General study findings and limits: Unsorted PBMC input precluded a conclusive naive versus antigen-experienced comparison. Possibly, changes in expanded clonotypes were confounded because donor CMV status was unknown.

The J gene is TRBJ2-3, the V gene TRBV9; the D gene is possibly TRBD2 (6 bases). The sequenced sample consisted of blood. This receptor was identified in a woman aged 60-70 years in good health. CDR3 sequence: CASSAGLTITDTQYF. DNA for the CDR3: TGTGCCAGCAGCGCGGGACTGACGATCACAGATACGCAGTATTTT.